One sample yielded the 26 T cell receptor beta chains listed below, sequenced in a study of T-cell memory formation after mild COVID-19. TCRdb processed the 5' RACE reads anew with MiXCR; each CDR3 protein has one entry. Among 35,000 to 45,000 distinct CDR3 sequences listed, roughly 7% were seen once. The material sequenced was PBMCs or a T cell subset sorted from them (not recorded which). The receptors originated from an adult who had mild COVID-19 (a few samples of this study predate the infection). Cell type and time point are not known.

This clonotype was seen at least ten times. This chain uses TRBV18 with TRBJ2-1, with D maybe TRBD1 (5 bases). Germline V gene lookup returns CDR1 KGHSH and CDR2 LQKENI. The CDR3 has 14 residues. Trimming removed 6 bases at V and 0 bases at J, with 9 bases between. The CDR3 reads CASSRDHSYNEQFF. The CDR3 DNA sequence: TGTGCCAGCTCCAGGGATCACTCCTACAATGAGCAGTTCTTC.

The chain employs TRBV5-5 and TRBJ1-1, with D hard to call. CDR1 is SGHKS and CDR2 is YYEKEE in the germline V gene (reference sequence). The V end lost 3 bases, the J end lost 2 bases, and 2 bases lay between the germline ends. The CDR3 has 11 amino acids. DNA for the CDR3: TGTGCCAGCAGCTCAAACACTGAAGCTTTCTTT. Translation: CASSSNTEAFF.

Many counts were recorded for this clonotype. V and J are TRBV7-9 and TRBJ2-1; D call uncertain. V gave up 5 bases and J gave up 5 bases, with 1 base separating them. CDR3 length: 10 residues. Per germline, CDR1 SEHNR and CDR2 FQNEAQ (reference sequence). CDR3 sequence (DNA): TGTGCCAGCAGCCACAATGAGCAGTTCTTC. It encodes CASSHNEQFF.

The V and J genes are TRBV6-2 or TRBV6-3 and TRBJ1-2, with D uncertain. Looked up from germline, CDR1 is MNHEY and CDR2 is SVGEGT. The germline V and J ends were trimmed by 6 bases and 5 bases, with 10 bases remaining between them. This CDR3 has 12 amino acids. CDR3 bases: TGTGCCAGCAGGCCGAACACGTATGGCTACACCTTC. This encodes CASRPNTYGYTF.

CDR3 amino acids: CSVGGLGDYGYTF. DNA of the CDR3: TGCAGCGTTGGAGGACTGGGGGACTATGGCTACACCTTC. V gene TRBV29-1 combines with J gene TRBJ1-2; perhaps TRBD1 as D (5 bases). Trimming took 4 bases from V and 3 from J, leaving 12 bases between them. The CDR3 totals 13 residues. Germline loops: CDR1 SQVTM, CDR2 ANQGSEA.

This clonotype has ten or more counts. J is TRBJ2-1 and V is TRBV12-3 or TRBV12-4; D perhaps matches TRBD1 (6 bases). This CDR3 region has 13 residues. Trimming removed 4 bases at V and 10 bases at J, with 14 bases between. As DNA, the CDR3 is TGTGCCAGCAGTTCCCGACAGGTTGGAGAGCAGTTCTTC. The encoded protein is CASSSRQVGEQFF.

This clonotype was seen a few times. V usage is TRBV6-5 and J usage is TRBJ1-1; D remains unclear. In germline, CDR1 is MNHEY, CDR2 SVGAGI. The CDR3 covers 16 residues. V lost 2 bases and J lost 1, with 14 bases in between. The CDR3 sequence: CASSYNSRSKNTEAFF. CDR3 coding DNA: TGTGCCAGCAGTTACAATAGCAGGTCCAAGAACACTGAAGCTTTCTTT.

In its sample, this clonotype was seen many times. The rearrangement uses TRBV7-9 and TRBJ2-7; D might be TRBD1 or TRBD2, each matching 5 bases. Germline CDR1 and CDR2: SEHNR and FQNEAQ (reference sequence). CDR3 length equals 14 residues. Trimming removed 5 bases at V and 2 bases at J, with 13 bases between. CDR3 amino acids: CASSLGTEAYEQYF. CDR3 sequence (DNA): TGTGCCAGCAGCCTGGGGACGGAGGCCTACGAGCAGTACTTC.

This clonotype was counted only a few times. The chain employs TRBV9 and TRBJ1-2; D is undetermined. V was clipped by 7 bases and J by 8 bases, with 18 bases between them. Germline CDR1 SGDLS, CDR2 YYNGEE. The CDR3 length is 13 residues. The CDR3 here is CASSTGILGGYTF. The CDR3 DNA reads as TGTGCCAGCTCCACCGGGATCCTGGGGGGCTACACCTTC.

In its sample, this clonotype was seen a few times. V and J are TRBV11-1 and TRBJ2-3; 7 nucleotides align to TRBD2. Germline assignment: CDR1 SGHAT and CDR2 FQDESV (reference sequence). V was pared by 5 bases and J by 5 bases, with 13 bases of the junction left unmatched. The CDR3 is 16 amino acids. CDR3 DNA sequence: TGTGCCAGCAGCCCACGGACCTGGCGCGGGGGAGATACGCAGTATTTT. Protein sequence: CASSPRTWRGGDTQYF.

This clonotype was counted a few times. V gene TRBV2 combines with J gene TRBJ2-7; possible D gene TRBD1, 6 bases. Germline CDR1 is SNHLY and CDR2 is FYNNEI. There are 13 residues in the CDR3. V dropped 6 bases and J dropped 6 bases, with 15 bases sitting between them. The CDR3 is CASRLGGRGEQYF. The CDR3 DNA sequence: TGTGCCAGCAGGTTAGGGGGACGTGGCGAGCAGTACTTC.

This clonotype was seen repeatedly, ten times or more. This chain joins TRBV10-3 and TRBJ2-6; D tentatively fits TRBD1 or TRBD2 (5 bases each). With 10 bases removed from V and 0 bases from J, the gap between germline ends came to 16 bases. CDR1 ENHRY and CDR2 SYGVKD come from the germline V gene. The CDR3 runs to 16 residues. As DNA, the CDR3 is TGTGCCACCAGGGACGGTTCCTCCTCTGGGGCCAACGTCCTGACTTTC. Its translation is CATRDGSSSGANVLTF.

Only a few counts were recorded for this clonotype. This rearrangement joins TRBV5-1 to TRBJ2-5, with D perhaps matching TRBD2 (7 bases). This CDR3 contains 15 residues. Germline values: CDR1 SGHRS, CDR2 YFSETQ. Deletions cut 4 bases from V and 4 bases from J, with 17 bases between. CDR3: CASSRDPGEGETQYF. DNA of the CDR3: TGCGCCAGCAGCCGGGACCCAGGGGAGGGAGAGACCCAGTACTTC.

The chain uses TRBV12-3 or TRBV12-4 and TRBJ2-5, with 11 positions matching TRBD2. Trimming removed 2 bases from V and 5 bases from J; junction bases left unmatched: 7. The CDR3 runs 16 residues. The CDR3 coding sequence is TGTGCCAGCAGTTTATTTAGCGGGGGGGCGGAGGAGACCCAGTACTTC. Protein product: CASSLFSGGAEETQYF.

In its sample, this clonotype was seen many times. V gene TRBV5-1 combines with J gene TRBJ2-1; D perhaps matches TRBD2 (5 bases). The CDR3 totals 19 residues. The germline V and J ends were trimmed by 1 base and 1 base, with 21 bases remaining between them. Germline-derived CDR1 and CDR2 are SGHRS and YFSETQ. CDR3 in amino acids: CASSLSISFVGVSYNEQFF. The CDR3, as DNA: TGCGCCAGCAGCTTGTCTATTTCGTTCGTCGGGGTATCCTACAATGAGCAGTTCTTC.

This clonotype has just a few counts. The chain recombines TRBV5-1 with TRBJ2-1, with TRBD2 matching over 10 bases. V shed 1 base, J shed 6 bases, and the junction held 7 bases outside the gene matches. The V gene's germline CDR1 is SGHRS and CDR2 YFSETQ. This CDR3 is built from 16 residues. CDR3 region: CASSLTSGTDTNEQFF. The DNA of the CDR3 is TGCGCCAGCAGCTTGACTAGCGGGACTGACACCAATGAGCAGTTCTTC.

Within the sample, this clonotype is medium-sized. The chain uses TRBV7-9 and TRBJ2-5, with D perhaps TRBD2 (5 bases). This CDR3 has 16 amino acids. V was shortened by 5 bases and J by 4 bases, with 20 bases between the two germline ends. CDR1 is SEHNR and CDR2 is FQNEAQ in the germline V gene (reference sequence). The CDR3 region has the DNA TGTGCCAGCAGCAGAATCACTAGAGGTCCGCCAGAGACCCAGTACTTC. Its translation: CASSRITRGPPETQYF.

This clonotype has at least ten counts. The chain recombines TRBV12-3 or TRBV12-4 with TRBJ1-3; D call uncertain. V was clipped by 1 base and J by 4 bases, with 11 bases between them. The CDR3 has 15 amino acids. Here the CDR3 DNA reads TGTGCCAGCAGTTTAGAGGCCAGGTCGGGAAACACCATATATTTT. Its translation: CASSLEARSGNTIYF.

This chain connects TRBV20-1 to TRBJ2-2, with D unclear. The V and J ends lost 4 bases and 0 bases respectively, with 9 bases between them. The CDR3 is 14 amino acids. CDR1 is DFQATT and CDR2 is SNEGSKA in the germline V gene (reference sequence). The CDR3 protein is CSATGQTNTGELFF. The DNA of the CDR3 is TGCAGTGCTACCGGGCAGACGAACACCGGGGAGCTGTTTTTT.

This clonotype counts as medium-sized (0.01 to 0.1%). The V and J genes are TRBV12-3 or TRBV12-4 and TRBJ2-4, with a weak D call TRBD1 (7 bases). The length of the CDR3 is 11 residues. V lost 5 bases, J lost 14 bases, and 13 bases lay in between. CDR3 DNA sequence: TGTGCCAGCAGTCCAGGGGGGACAGAGTACTTC. Translating gives CASSPGGTEYF.

Only a few counts were recorded for this clonotype. This rearrangement joins TRBV20-1 to TRBJ1-1; 7 positions agree with TRBD1. Per germline, CDR1 DFQATT and CDR2 SNEGSKA (reference sequence). V lost 0 bases, J lost 4 bases, and 8 bases stayed unmatched. CDR3 size: 15 residues. CDR3 in DNA: TGCAGTGCTAGAGATAAGTCGACAGGGTTCACTGAAGCTTTCTTT. Translated: CSARDKSTGFTEAFF.

The genes are TRBV20-1 and TRBJ2-5; 11 bases agree with TRBD2. The CDR3 runs to 14 residues. Germline loops: CDR1 DFQATT, CDR2 SNEGSKA (reference sequence). V lost 0 bases to trimming and J lost 7 bases; unmatched junction nucleotides: 4. The CDR3: CSARDFSGGVTQYF. CDR3 DNA sequence: TGCAGTGCTAGAGATTTTAGCGGGGGGGTGACCCAGTACTTC.

This clonotype showed up many times. The chain has TRBV20-1 and TRBJ1-5; TRBD1 agrees at 7 bases. J lost 2 bases, V lost 5 bases, and 6 bases had no gene match. CDR3 length equals 14 residues. Germline assignment: CDR1 DFQATT and CDR2 SNEGSKA (reference sequence). CDR3 in DNA: TGCAGTGCTGACAGGGCGACGGGCAATCAGCCCCAGCATTTT. Its protein product is CSADRATGNQPQHF.

The V gene is TRBV7-3, the J gene TRBJ2-5; D possibly corresponds to TRBD2 (6 bases). The germline V gene encodes CDR1 SGHTA and CDR2 FQGTGA. CDR3 size: 14 residues. Between the trimmed V and J ends, which lost 3 bases and 5 bases, there was a span of 13 bases. The CDR3 sequence is CASSFGGIGETQYF. The DNA for the CDR3 is TGTGCCAGCAGCTTCGGGGGTATTGGGGAGACCCAGTACTTC.

This clonotype was found a few times. The chain links TRBV12-3 or TRBV12-4 to TRBJ1-3; D remains unclear. The V end was cut by 5 bases, the J end by 2 bases, with 10 bases between. The CDR3 has 14 amino acids. The CDR3 nucleotides are TGTGCCAGCAGTCTTCAGAGGCCTGGAAACACCATATATTTT. This gives the protein CASSLQRPGNTIYF.

This clonotype showed up many times. This chain links TRBV29-1 with TRBJ2-7; 7 bases line up with TRBD1. Germline loops: CDR1 SQVTM, CDR2 ANQGSEA. Trimming cost V 4 bases and J 5 bases; bases outside gene matches: 14. The CDR3 totals 15 residues. CDR3 region: CSVVGRGTFGNEQYF. The CDR3 region has the DNA TGCAGCGTTGTCGGCAGGGGGACCTTTGGGAACGAGCAGTACTTC.